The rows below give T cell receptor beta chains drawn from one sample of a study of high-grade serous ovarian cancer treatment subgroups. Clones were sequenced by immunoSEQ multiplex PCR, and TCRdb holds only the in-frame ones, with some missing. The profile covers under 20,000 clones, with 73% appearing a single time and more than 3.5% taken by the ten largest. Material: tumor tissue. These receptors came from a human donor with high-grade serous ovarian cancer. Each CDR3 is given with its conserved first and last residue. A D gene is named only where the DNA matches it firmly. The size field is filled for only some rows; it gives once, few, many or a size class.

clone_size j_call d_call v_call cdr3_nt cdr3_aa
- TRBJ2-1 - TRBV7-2 TGTGCCAGCAGAAGAGGTAATTATGAGCAGTTCTTC CASRRGNYEQFF
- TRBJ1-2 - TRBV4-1 TGCGCCAGCAGCCCCGACAGAAACTATGGCTACACCTTC CASSPDRNYGYTF
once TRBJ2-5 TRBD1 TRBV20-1 TGCAGTGCCGCAGGGGGAGAGACCCAGTACTTC CSAAGGETQYF
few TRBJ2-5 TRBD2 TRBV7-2 TGTGCCAGCAGCTTAGCGGGGGGGTTCAGAGAGACCCAGTACTTC CASSLAGGFRETQYF
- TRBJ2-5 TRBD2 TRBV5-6 TGTGCCACCAAGGAGGGAGGGAGGGAGACCCAGTACTTC CATKEGGRETQYF
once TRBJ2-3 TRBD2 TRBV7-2 TGTGCCAGCACCCGTTTCGGGGGACTAGCGCTCGGCGCAGATACGCAGTATTTT CASTRFGGLALGADTQYF
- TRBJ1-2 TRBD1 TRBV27 TGTGCCAGCAGTTCGAACAGGGGGAATACGAACTATGGCTACACCTTC CASSSNRGNTNYGYTF
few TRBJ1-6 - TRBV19 TGTGCCAGTAGTATAAACCGAGATAATCCCCTCCACTTT CASSINRDNPLHF
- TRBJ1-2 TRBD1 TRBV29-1 TGCAGCGTTGAGTCGGGAGGAGACAGGGAAGTAGGGTATGGCTACACCTTC CSVESGGDREVGYGYTF
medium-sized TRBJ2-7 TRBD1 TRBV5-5 TGTGCCAGCAGCTTGTCGGGACAGGGGGCTTTTGAGCAGTACTTC CASSLSGQGAFEQYF
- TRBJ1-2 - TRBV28 TGTGCCAGCAGTTTACTTTATGGCTACACCTTC CASSLLYGYTF
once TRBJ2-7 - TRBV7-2 TGTGCCAGCAGCCTATTTGGACCGGGATACGAGCAGTACTTC CASSLFGPGYEQYF
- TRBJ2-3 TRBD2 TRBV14 TGTGCCAGCAGCCAAGAACCAGCGGGGGGGGCAGATACGCAGTATTTT CASSQEPAGGADTQYF
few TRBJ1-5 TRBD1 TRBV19 TGTGCCAGTAGCGGGGGGACAGGGGGCGCGTTGTATCAGCCCCAGCATTTT CASSGGTGGALYQPQHF
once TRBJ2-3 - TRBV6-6 TGTGCCAGCACCGCTGACACAGATACGCAGTATTTT CASTADTDTQYF
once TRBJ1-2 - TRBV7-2 TGTGCCAGCAGTGATTTCAACGGCTACACCTTC CASSDFNGYTF
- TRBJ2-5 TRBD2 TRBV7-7 TGTGCTAGCAGCCTATCGGGGGGACTAGCTGAGACCCAGTACTTC CASSLSGGLAETQYF
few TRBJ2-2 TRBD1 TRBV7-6 TGTGCCAGCAGCTTAGGTCGGACAGGGGCCACCGGGGAGCTGTTTTTT CASSLGRTGATGELFF
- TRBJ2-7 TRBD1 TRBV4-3 TGCGCCAGCAGCCAAGATTGGGGAAGGGGGCACGAGCAGTACTTC CASSQDWGRGHEQYF
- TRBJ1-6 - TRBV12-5 TGTGCTAGTGGTCAGGGGTCCTATAATTCACCCCTCCACTTT CASGQGSYNSPLHF
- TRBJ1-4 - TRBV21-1 TGTGCCAGCAGCTCGGGGAACACCCGGGGTGAAAAACTGTTTTTT CASSSGNTRGEKLFF
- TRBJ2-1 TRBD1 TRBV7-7 TGTGCTAGCAGCCAAACACGACAGGGAGTAACGTTCTTC CASSQTRQGVTFF
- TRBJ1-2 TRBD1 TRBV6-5 TGTGCCAGCAGTGTTAACAGGGGGCTGTCTGGCTACACCTTC CASSVNRGLSGYTF
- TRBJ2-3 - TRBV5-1 TGCGCCAGCAGCTTGGGAGGCGGGACGGAAGATACGCAGTATTTT CASSLGGGTEDTQYF
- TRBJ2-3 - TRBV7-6 TGTGCCAGCAGCTTCATCTCAACAGATACGCAGTATTTT CASSFISTDTQYF
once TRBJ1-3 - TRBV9 TGTGCCAGCAGCGGGCCGGCGGCCTCTGGAAACACCATATATTTT CASSGPAASGNTIYF
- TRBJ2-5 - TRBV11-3 TGTGCCAGCAGCTCTTGGGGGGAGCGGACCCAGTACTTC CASSSWGERTQYF
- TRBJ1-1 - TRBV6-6 TGTGCCAGCAGTACCACGGAAAACACTGAAGCTTTCTTT CASSTTENTEAFF
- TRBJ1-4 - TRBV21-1 TGTGCCAGCAGCGACACGGGGCTTTTGGAGGGTCTGGAAGAAAAACTGTTTTTT CASSDTGLLEGLEEKLFF
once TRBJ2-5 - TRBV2 TGTGCCAGCAGTGAATACGGTAGAGAGACCCAGTACTTC CASSEYGRETQYF
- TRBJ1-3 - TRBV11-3 TGTGCCAGCAGCTTAGCTGGACGAAGAAACACCATATATTTT CASSLAGRRNTIYF
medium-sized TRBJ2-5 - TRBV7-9 TGTGCCAGCAGGCCTAGCCCCCAAGAGACCCAGTACTTC CASRPSPQETQYF
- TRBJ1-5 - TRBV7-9 TGTGCCAGCAGCTTAGACAGTCAGCCCCAGCATTTT CASSLDSQPQHF
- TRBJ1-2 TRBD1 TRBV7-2 TGTGCCAGCAGCTTAGAAAACAGGGGAAGCTATGGCTACACCTTC CASSLENRGSYGYTF
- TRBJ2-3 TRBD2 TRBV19 TGTGCCAGTAGTAACCTAGCGGGGGGGCGGAATACGCAGTATTTT CASSNLAGGRNTQYF
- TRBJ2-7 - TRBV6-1 TGTGCCAGCAGGCTGACATCCTCCTACGAGCAGTACTTC CASRLTSSYEQYF
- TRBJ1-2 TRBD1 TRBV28 TGTGCCAGCAGTTTGGGGGTCCGACAGGGAAACGGCTACACCTTC CASSLGVRQGNGYTF
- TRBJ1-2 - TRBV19 TGTGCCAGTAGGGAATGGGGTCAGGACTATGGCTACACCTTC CASREWGQDYGYTF
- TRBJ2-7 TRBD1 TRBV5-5 TGTGCCAGCAGCTCATGGACAGGGTATTCAAGGCATCCCTACGAGCAGTACTTC CASSSWTGYSRHPYEQYF
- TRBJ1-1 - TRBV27 TGTGCCAGCAGTCCCAACCCCGCAGGGCCCAACACTGAAGCTTTCTTT CASSPNPAGPNTEAFF
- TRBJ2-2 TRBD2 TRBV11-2 TGTGCCAGCAGCTTAGATCGGGGGGGCACCGGGGAGCTGTTTTTT CASSLDRGGTGELFF
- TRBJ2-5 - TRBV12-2 TGTGCAAGTCGCTTAGGGGAGTATGGGGGGGGACGGGAGACCCAGTACTTC CASRLGEYGGGRETQYF
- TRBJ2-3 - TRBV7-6 TGTGCCAGCAGCTTAGTACCAGAGGGCGATACGCAGTATTTT CASSLVPEGDTQYF
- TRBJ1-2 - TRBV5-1 TGCGCCAGCAGCTTGGCACAGGGAAGTGATGGCTACACCTTC CASSLAQGSDGYTF
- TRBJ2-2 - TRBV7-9 TGTGCCAGCAGCTTAGGCCCCCGTTCCGGGGAGCTGTTTTTT CASSLGPRSGELFF